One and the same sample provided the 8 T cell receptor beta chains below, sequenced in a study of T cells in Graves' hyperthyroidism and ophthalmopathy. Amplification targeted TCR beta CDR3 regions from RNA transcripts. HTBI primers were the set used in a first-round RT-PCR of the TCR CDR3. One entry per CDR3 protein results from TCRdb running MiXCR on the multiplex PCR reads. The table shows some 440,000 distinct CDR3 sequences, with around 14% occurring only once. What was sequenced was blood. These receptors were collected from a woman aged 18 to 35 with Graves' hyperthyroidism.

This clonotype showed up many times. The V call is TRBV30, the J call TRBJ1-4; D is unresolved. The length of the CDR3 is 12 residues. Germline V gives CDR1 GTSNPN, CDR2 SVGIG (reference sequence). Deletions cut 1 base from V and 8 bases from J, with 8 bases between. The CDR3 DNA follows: TGTGCCTGGAGTGCAGGAAAGGAAAAACTGTTTTTT. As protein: CAWSAGKEKLFF.

This CDR3 is CASSPRLNTDTQYF. CDR3 DNA sequence: TGTGCCAGCAGCCCACGACTTAACACAGATACGCAGTATTTT. The V call is TRBV11-2, the J call TRBJ2-3; D ambiguous. The V end lost 5 bases, the J end lost 2 bases, and 11 bases lay between the germline ends. The V gene's germline CDR1 is SGHAT and CDR2 FQNNGV. This CDR3 spans 14 amino acids.

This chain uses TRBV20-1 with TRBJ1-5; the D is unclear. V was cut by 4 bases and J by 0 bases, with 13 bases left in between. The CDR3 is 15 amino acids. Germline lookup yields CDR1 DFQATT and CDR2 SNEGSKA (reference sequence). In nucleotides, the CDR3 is TGCAGTGCTATGCAAGCGGGTTATAGCAATCAGCCCCAGCATTTT. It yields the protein CSAMQAGYSNQPQHF.

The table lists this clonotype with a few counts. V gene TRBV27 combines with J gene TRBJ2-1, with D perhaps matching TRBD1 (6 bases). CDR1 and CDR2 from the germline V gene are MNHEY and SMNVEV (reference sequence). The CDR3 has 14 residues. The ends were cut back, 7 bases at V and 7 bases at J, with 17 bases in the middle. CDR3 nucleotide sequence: TGTGCCAGCAACTCAGACCCAAGGGGGAATGAGCAGTTCTTC. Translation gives CASNSDPRGNEQFF.

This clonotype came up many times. CDR3 sequence reads: CASSYSREVQTPNTGELFF. For the CDR3, the DNA is TGTGCCAGCAGTTACTCGAGAGAGGTGCAAACCCCGAACACCGGGGAGCTGTTTTTT. This sequence joins TRBV6-5 and TRBJ2-2; no reliable D call. CDR1 MNHEY and CDR2 SVGAGI come from the germline V gene. There are 19 residues in the CDR3. Trimming left V 0 bases short and J 0 bases short, with 17 bases between.

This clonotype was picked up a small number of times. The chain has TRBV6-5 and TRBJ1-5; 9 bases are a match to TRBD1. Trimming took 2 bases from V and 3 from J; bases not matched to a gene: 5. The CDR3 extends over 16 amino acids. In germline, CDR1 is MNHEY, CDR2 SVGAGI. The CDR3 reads CASSYNGQGNNQPQHF. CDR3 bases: TGTGCCAGCAGTTACAACGGACAGGGGAACAATCAGCCCCAGCATTTT.

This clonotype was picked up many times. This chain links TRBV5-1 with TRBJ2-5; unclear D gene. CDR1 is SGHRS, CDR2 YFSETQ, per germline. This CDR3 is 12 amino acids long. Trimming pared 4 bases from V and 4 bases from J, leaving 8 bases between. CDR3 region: CASSPIGETQYF. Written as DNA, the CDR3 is TGCGCCAGCAGCCCGATAGGAGAGACCCAGTACTTC.

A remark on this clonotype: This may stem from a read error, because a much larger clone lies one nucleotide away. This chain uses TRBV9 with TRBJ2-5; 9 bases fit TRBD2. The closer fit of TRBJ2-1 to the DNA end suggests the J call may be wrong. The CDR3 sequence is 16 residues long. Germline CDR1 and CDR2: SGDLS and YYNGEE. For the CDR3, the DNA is TGTGCCAGCAGCGTACCGCTAGCGGGGACCCAAGAGACCCAGTTCTTC. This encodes CASSVPLAGTQETQFF.